The next 11 T cell receptor beta chains were all read from a single sample in a study of OX40 agonist ivuxolimab in advanced cancers. Clones were read by immunoSEQ multiplex PCR, and TCRdb kept only the in-frame ones, dropping some. Of over 100,000 clones in the sample, 90% were seen once. The sequencing used CD4+ or CD8+ T cells sorted from blood, collected in a trial of the OX40 agonist ivuxolimab. All receptors derive from an adult with an advanced solid tumor such as melanoma, head and neck, liver or kidney cancer.

This clone was counted only a few times. The rearrangement uses TRBV20-1 and TRBJ2-3; D remains ambiguous. This CDR3 spans 11 amino acids. V lost 5 bases, J lost 5 bases, and 8 bases lay in between. Per the germline V gene, CDR1 is DFQATT and CDR2 is SNEGSKA (reference sequence). The DNA for the CDR3 is TGCAGTGCTCACCCGGGAGATACGCAGTATTTT. Encoded protein: CSAHPGDTQYF.

CDR3 region: CASSLEPSYNEQFF. In nucleotides, the CDR3 is TGTGCCAGCAGCTTGGAACCTAGCTACAATGAGCAGTTCTTC. The chain carries TRBV5-8 and TRBJ2-1, with D hard to call. The germline V gene encodes CDR1 SGHTS and CDR2 YDEGEE. The CDR3 contains 14 residues. The V and J ends lost 0 bases and 3 bases respectively, with 7 bases between them.

This clone was seen once. The chain combines TRBV11-2 with TRBJ1-3; D is ambiguous. The CDR3 has 12 amino acids. Trimming took 5 bases from V and 0 from J, leaving 2 bases between them. From germline, CDR1 is SGHAT and CDR2 FQNNGV. CDR3 DNA sequence: TGTGCCAGCAGCCACTCTGGAAACACCATATATTTT. This encodes CASSHSGNTIYF.

This clone has only one observation. V usage is TRBV29-1 and J usage is TRBJ1-2; no clear D. The CDR3 is 12 amino acids. Germline CDR1 is SQVTM and CDR2 is ANQGSEA. The V gene lost 3 bases and the J gene lost 5 bases, with 10 bases spanning the gap. CDR3 residues: CSVDSSLYGYTF. Here the CDR3 DNA reads TGCAGCGTTGATTCGAGTCTTTATGGCTACACCTTC.

V gene TRBV6-5 combines with J gene TRBJ1-3; D is uncertain. Germline V CDR1 and CDR2: MNHEY, SVGAGI. The CDR3 runs 15 residues. V gave up 7 bases and J gave up 0 bases, with 13 bases separating them. Written as DNA, the CDR3 is TGTGCCAGCAAAGAACTCAGGAGCTCTGGAAACACCATATATTTT. Its protein is CASKELRSSGNTIYF.

The chain uses TRBV19 and TRBJ2-5, with 8 bases fitting TRBD2. Germline assignment: CDR1 LNHDA and CDR2 SQIVND (reference sequence). This CDR3 spans 19 amino acids. V shed 3 bases and J 1 base; nucleotides not matched to a gene: 16. CDR3: CASSMSLGVAGIIQETQYF. The CDR3 coding sequence is TGTGCCAGTAGTATGAGCTTAGGAGTAGCGGGGATAATCCAAGAGACCCAGTACTTC.

Worth noting for this clone: Other nucleotide sequences from this sample produce the same CDR3. The V and J genes are TRBV7-9 and TRBJ2-3; D remains ambiguous. Per the germline V gene, CDR1 is SEHNR and CDR2 is FQNEAQ (reference sequence). The CDR3 is made up of 12 amino acids. V was trimmed by 1 base and J by 4 bases, leaving 3 bases between them. CDR3 in amino acids: CASSLVADTQYF. The DNA for the CDR3 is TGTGCCAGCAGCTTAGTAGCAGATACGCAGTATTTT.

The chain combines TRBV7-8 with TRBJ1-1; unclear D gene. V dropped 1 base and J dropped 1 base, with 7 bases sitting between them. Looked up from germline, CDR1 is SGHVS and CDR2 is FQNEAQ. The CDR3 extends over 14 amino acids. CDR3: CASSLDLRNTEAFF. Here the CDR3 DNA reads TGTGCCAGCAGCTTAGACCTCCGGAACACTGAAGCTTTCTTT. The whole variable domain, filled in from reference TRBV7-8 and TRBJ1-1, reads GAGVSQSPRYKVAKRGQDVALRCDPISGHVSLFWYQQALGQGPEFLTYFQNEAQLDKSGLPSDRFFAERPEGSVSTLKIQRTQQEDSAVYLCASSLDLRNTEAFFGQGTRLTVV.

The rearrangement uses TRBV28 and TRBJ2-5; TRBD2 matches 7 bases. The ends lost 8 bases at V and 2 bases at J; junction bases unmatched: 11. Germline values: CDR1 MDHEN, CDR2 SYDVKM. This CDR3 spans 15 amino acids. The CDR3 nucleotides are TGTGCCAGCCTCCCCCGGGGGGTGCAGCAAGAGACCCAGTACTTC. Residues: CASLPRGVQQETQYF.

This clone was counted a few times. The gene calls are TRBV4-1 and TRBJ1-2, with a possible D match to TRBD1 (5 bases). The CDR3 is made up of 14 amino acids. CDR1 and CDR2 (germline): MGHRA, YSYEKL. Trimming took off 0 bases at V and 4 bases at J, with 9 bases between the two ends. The CDR3 sequence is CASSQDGQGYGYTF. DNA for the CDR3: TGCGCCAGCAGCCAAGATGGCCAGGGCTATGGCTACACCTTC.

The rearrangement uses TRBV25-1 and TRBJ2-7; TRBD1 agrees at 7 bases. Looked up from germline, CDR1 is MGHDK and CDR2 is SYGVNS. CDR3 length: 14 residues. V trimming: 1 base; J trimming: 2 bases; junction bases outside the gene matches: 2. The DNA of the CDR3 is TGTGCCAGCAGTGAATCGGGGACAGCCTACGAGCAGTACTTC. The encoded protein is CASSESGTAYEQYF.